What follows are 25 T cell receptor beta chains derived from one specimen sequenced in a study of shared clonotypes between healthy human individuals. TCRdb's table, derived via immunoSEQ multiplex PCR, lists solely in-frame clones and lacks some. The top ten clones hold roughly 0.06% of a sample with under 650,000 clones, roughly 95% of them seen once. Material for sequencing was naive CD4+ T cells sorted from blood. Sample subset: CD45RA+ positively selected. These receptor sequences come from a woman aged 30 to 39 in good health.

The V gene is TRBV7-9, the J gene TRBJ2-2; 7 positions match TRBD2. V shed 3 bases and J 7 bases; nucleotides not matched to a gene: 8. CDR3 length: 15 residues. Germline V gene sequence: CDR1 SEHNR, CDR2 FQNEAQ (reference sequence). The CDR3 nucleotides are TGTGCCAGCAGCTTGCTAGCGGCCTGGGGCGGGGAGCTGTTTTTT. As protein: CASSLLAAWGGELFF.

V usage is TRBV28 and J usage is TRBJ1-5, with D possibly being TRBD1 (5 bases). Germline V gives CDR1 MDHEN, CDR2 SYDVKM. CDR3 size: 12 residues. The V and J ends lost 5 bases and 11 bases respectively, with 13 bases between them. The CDR3 region has the DNA TGTGCCAGCAGTCAGGACATCCTGGCCCAGCATTTT. Amino acids: CASSQDILAQHF.

The genes are TRBV5-1 and TRBJ2-7; D gene uncertain. The V gene lost 0 bases and the J gene lost 2 bases, with 9 bases spanning the gap. This CDR3 is 14 amino acids long. The germline V gene has CDR1 SGHRS and CDR2 YFSETQ. The CDR3 sequence: CASSLGLQTYEQYF. In DNA form, the CDR3 reads TGCGCCAGCAGCTTGGGACTGCAAACCTACGAGCAGTACTTC.

This rearrangement joins TRBV7-2 to TRBJ2-7; D is unclear. Germline CDR1 and CDR2: SGHTA and FQGNSA. There are 13 residues in the CDR3. V lost 3 bases and J lost 1, with 7 bases in between. The CDR3 bases are TGTGCCAGCAGCTTCCCCAGGTCCTACGAGCAGTACTTC. Translated: CASSFPRSYEQYF.

The chain is built from TRBV11-2 and TRBJ2-2; 7 bases are shared with TRBD2. V shed 4 bases and J 6 bases; nucleotides not matched to a gene: 11. The CDR3 consists of 16 residues. The V gene's germline CDR1 is SGHAT and CDR2 FQNNGV. CDR3 loop: CASSYGGLAAAGELFF. The CDR3 nucleotides are TGTGCCAGCAGCTATGGCGGGCTAGCGGCCGCCGGGGAGCTGTTTTTT.

In nucleotides, the CDR3 is TGTGCCAGCAGCTTAGACCAAGAGACCCAGTACTTC. As protein: CASSLDQETQYF. The chain uses TRBV11-3 and TRBJ2-5; no reliable D call. The V gene's germline CDR1 is SGHNT and CDR2 YENEEA. The CDR3 is made up of 12 amino acids. The ends were cut back, 0 bases at V and 1 base at J, with 0 bases in the middle. Variable domain in full (rest from reference TRBV11-3 and TRBJ2-5): EAGVVQSPRYKIIEKKQPVAFWCNPISGHNTLYWYLQNLGQGPELLIRYENEEAVDDSQLPKDRFSAERLKGVDSTLKIQPAELGDSAVYLCASSLDQETQYFGPGTRLLVL.

This chain links TRBV4-1 with TRBJ2-7; no firm D call. Trimming took off 1 base at V and 6 bases at J, with 10 bases between the two ends. The CDR3 loop spans 13 amino acids. Germline-derived CDR1 and CDR2 are MGHRA and YSYEKL. CDR3: CASSQVGIGEQYF. CDR3 DNA sequence: TGCGCCAGCAGCCAAGTAGGTATCGGCGAGCAGTACTTC.

The V gene is TRBV23-1, the J gene TRBJ1-1; perhaps TRBD1 as D (6 bases). TRBV23-1 is an ORF for which the function is uncertain. The CDR3 is 14 residues long. The V end lost 2 bases, the J end lost 5 bases, and 12 bases lay between the germline ends. The CDR3 nucleotides are TGCGCCAGCAGTCAAGATGATCAGGGGACTGAAGCTTTCTTT. Its translation is CASSQDDQGTEAFF.

This sequence joins TRBV5-1 and TRBJ1-3, with D possibly matching TRBD1 (5 bases). The V gene's germline CDR1 is SGHRS and CDR2 YFSETQ. This CDR3 has 15 amino acids. Trimming pared 7 bases from V and 0 bases from J, leaving 14 bases between. The CDR3 loop is CASLGPFVSGNTIYF. CDR3 bases: TGCGCCAGCCTGGGGCCTTTTGTCTCTGGAAACACCATATATTTT.

The rearrangement joins TRBV7-2 to TRBJ2-1, with D uncertain. V was pared by 1 base and J by 8 bases, with 15 bases between. Germline values: CDR1 SGHTA, CDR2 FQGNSA. The CDR3 has 15 amino acids. CDR3: CASSLDARVRDEQFF. The CDR3 DNA reads TGTGCCAGCAGCTTAGATGCCCGGGTCAGAGATGAGCAGTTCTTC.

This sequence joins TRBV28 and TRBJ2-7; D call uncertain. The germline gives CDR1 MDHEN, CDR2 SYDVKM. With 1 base removed from V and 3 bases from J, the gap between germline ends came to 10 bases. CDR3 length: 14 amino acids. The CDR3 nucleotides are TGTGCCAGCAGTTTATCCGCTAGGTTCTACGAGCAGTACTTC. Protein sequence: CASSLSARFYEQYF.

The chain recombines TRBV29-1 with TRBJ2-1; D might be TRBD2 (5 bases). V dropped 7 bases and J dropped 7 bases, with 11 bases sitting between them. This CDR3 region has 11 residues. Germline V lookup: CDR1 SQVTM, CDR2 ANQGSEA. CDR3 DNA sequence: TGCAGCGGGACTTTGCTGAATGAGCAGTTCTTC. Protein product: CSGTLLNEQFF.

V is TRBV10-3 and J is TRBJ2-7, with D maybe TRBD2 (5 bases). The germline V gene encodes CDR1 ENHRY and CDR2 SYGVKD. The V end was cut by 6 bases, the J end by 0 bases, with 12 bases between. The CDR3 is made up of 14 amino acids. The CDR3 DNA reads as TGTGCCATCAGCCGGGCCCGGGGCTCCTACGAGCAGTACTTC. Translation gives CAISRARGSYEQYF.

As regards this clone: Distinct nucleotide sequences in the sample also encode this CDR3. This chain links TRBV28 with TRBJ2-7; D is undetermined. Germline V lookup: CDR1 MDHEN, CDR2 SYDVKM. V shed 3 bases and J shed 2 bases, with 8 bases lying between them. This CDR3 spans 13 amino acids. CDR3 in DNA: TGTGCCAGCAGTTTGCCCGGAGCCTACGAGCAGTACTTC. Residues: CASSLPGAYEQYF. The entire variable domain, with the rest obtained from reference TRBV28 and TRBJ2-7, is as follows: DVKVTQSSRYLVKRTGEKVFLECVQDMDHENMFWYRQDPGLGLRLIYFSYDVKMKEKGDIPEGYSVSREKKERFSLILESASTNQTSMYLCASSLPGAYEQYFGPGTRLTVT.

The chain is built from TRBV6-1 and TRBJ1-5; the D is unclear. V lost 6 bases to trimming and J lost 0 bases, with 9 bases between them. This CDR3 is 14 amino acids long. Germline V gene lookup returns CDR1 MNHNS and CDR2 SASEGT. CDR3 in amino acids: CASRGEYSNQPQHF. In DNA, the CDR3 is TGTGCCAGCAGAGGAGAGTATAGCAATCAGCCCCAGCATTTT.

This clone came up a few times. At the DNA level, this CDR3 is encoded by other sequences in the same sample as well. V usage is TRBV5-1 and J usage is TRBJ2-7; D assignment may be TRBD1 or TRBD2 (5 bases each). CDR1 and CDR2 from the germline V gene are SGHRS and YFSETQ. This CDR3 has 14 residues. V was clipped by 0 bases and J by 0 bases, with 7 bases between them. This chain's CDR3 is CASSLDGTSYEQYF. The DNA of the CDR3 is TGCGCCAGCAGCTTGGATGGGACCTCCTACGAGCAGTACTTC.

The rearrangement uses TRBV29-1 and TRBJ2-7; 8 positions match TRBD2. This CDR3 has 13 residues. The ends lost 7 bases at V and 0 bases at J; junction bases unmatched: 5. Germline lookup yields CDR1 SQVTM and CDR2 ANQGSEA. In DNA, the CDR3 is TGCAGCGCCTGGGCGGGAGGCTCCTACGAGCAGTACTTC. This gives the protein CSAWAGGSYEQYF.

The genes are TRBV5-1 and TRBJ1-2; 9 positions agree with TRBD1. Germline values: CDR1 SGHRS, CDR2 YFSETQ. The CDR3 runs to 14 residues. Trimming removed 0 bases from V and 8 bases from J; junction bases left unmatched: 5. The CDR3 spells CASSLGDRADGYTF. The CDR3 nucleotides are TGCGCCAGCAGCTTGGGGGACAGGGCCGACGGCTACACCTTC.

The genes are TRBV4-1 and TRBJ2-5; 15 bases fit TRBD2. V lost 3 bases, J lost 5 bases, and 4 bases stayed unmatched. The germline gives CDR1 MGHRA, CDR2 YSYEKL. This CDR3 has 16 amino acids. The CDR3 DNA reads TGCGCCAGCAGCCAGATTGGACTAGCGGGAGGGGAGACCCAGTACTTC. Translating it yields CASSQIGLAGGETQYF.

CDR3 DNA sequence: TGTGCCTGGAGTGAGAGTAGCGCGGCGACCCAGTACTTC. Translated: CAWSESSAATQYF. V gene TRBV30 combines with J gene TRBJ2-5; possible D gene TRBD2, 5 bases. V was cut by 1 base and J by 7 bases, with 13 bases left in between. The CDR3 has 13 residues. From germline, CDR1 is GTSNPN and CDR2 SVGIG (reference sequence).

This chain uses TRBV7-8 with TRBJ1-1; TRBD1 matches at 7 bases. From germline, CDR1 is SGHVS and CDR2 FQNEAQ. CDR3 size: 14 residues. Germline trimming cut 5 bases from V and 2 bases from J; bases unmatched to any gene: 5. The CDR3 DNA is TGTGCCAGCAGCACCCGGGACAGCAACACTGAAGCTTTCTTT. Protein: CASSTRDSNTEAFF.

On this clone itself: Germline is not matched at one junction end, which may reflect a read error. CDR3 protein: CASSQAGDGLGETQYF. The CDR3 DNA reads TGTGCCAGCAGTCAAGCGGGAGACGGTCTTGGAGAGACCCAGTACTTC. J is TRBJ2-5 and V is TRBV6-1; 8 bases are a match to TRBD2. This CDR3 is 16 amino acids long. Germline V gene data show CDR1 as MNHNS and CDR2 as SASEGT.

This rearrangement joins TRBV19 to TRBJ2-5; perhaps D is TRBD1 or TRBD2 (7 bases each). Trimming shortened V by 9 bases and J by 14 bases, and 25 bases separated the two germline ends. The CDR3 loop spans 13 amino acids. Germline values: CDR1 LNHDA, CDR2 SQIVND (reference sequence). CDR3 nucleotide sequence: TGTGCCAGCATAGACAGGGACCGGGAGGACTCTTACTTC. Its translation is CASIDRDREDSYF. Variable domain in full (rest from reference TRBV19 and TRBJ2-5): DGGITQSPKYLFRKEGQNVTLSCEQNLNHDAMYWYRQDPGQGLRLIYYSQIVNDFQKGDIAEGYSVSREKKESFPLTVTSAQKNPTAFYLCASIDRDREDSYFGPGTRLLVL.

CDR3 protein: CASSLLFMYEQYF. The CDR3 DNA follows: TGTGCCAGCAGTTTATTGTTCATGTACGAGCAGTACTTC. The genes are TRBV28 and TRBJ2-7; no reliable D call. The CDR3 extends over 13 amino acids. Germline CDR1 reads MDHEN; CDR2 reads SYDVKM. V lost 1 base to trimming and J lost 4 bases, with 8 bases between them.

The chain couples TRBV19 to TRBJ2-7, with 10 positions matching TRBD1. The CDR3 is 15 amino acids. Per the germline V gene, CDR1 is LNHDA and CDR2 is SQIVND (reference sequence). V trimming: 1 base; J trimming: 4 bases; junction bases outside the gene matches: 4. CDR3 in amino acids: CASSIAGTGEYEQYF. The DNA of the CDR3 is TGTGCCAGTAGTATAGCAGGGACAGGGGAATACGAGCAGTACTTC.